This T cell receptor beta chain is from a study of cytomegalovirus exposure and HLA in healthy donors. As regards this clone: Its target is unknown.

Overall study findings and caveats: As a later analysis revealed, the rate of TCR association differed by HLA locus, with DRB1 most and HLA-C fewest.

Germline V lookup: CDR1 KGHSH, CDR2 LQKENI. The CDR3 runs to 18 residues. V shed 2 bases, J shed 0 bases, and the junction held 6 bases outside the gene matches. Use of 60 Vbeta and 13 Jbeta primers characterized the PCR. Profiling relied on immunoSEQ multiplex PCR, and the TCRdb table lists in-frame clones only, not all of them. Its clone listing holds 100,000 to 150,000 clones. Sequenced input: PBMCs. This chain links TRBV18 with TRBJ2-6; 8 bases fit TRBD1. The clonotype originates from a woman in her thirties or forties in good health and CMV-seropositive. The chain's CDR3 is CASSPEDRDTSGANVLTF. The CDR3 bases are TGTGCCAGCTCACCAGAGGACAGGGATACCTCTGGGGCCAACGTCCTGACTTTC.